This T cell receptor beta chain came from a study of T cell changes during pregnancy in multiple sclerosis. TCRdb keeps only in-frame clones here, not all; method: immunoSEQ multiplex PCR. Here the sample spans tens of thousands of clones, around 94% being singletons. The source was CD4+ T cells from peripheral blood mononuclear cells, collected in the third trimester of pregnancy. This sequence was found in a female donor with multiple sclerosis, enrolled in a pregnancy study.

The CDR3 region is CASRRERGTEQYF. Here the CDR3 DNA reads TGCGCCAGCAGGAGAGAACGAGGAACCGAGCAGTACTTC. This chain connects TRBV5-1 to TRBJ2-7, with D hard to call. This CDR3 is built from 13 residues. Germline lookup yields CDR1 SGHRS and CDR2 YFSETQ. V lost 5 bases to trimming and J lost 6 bases, with 15 bases between them.